Reported below is one T cell receptor beta chain. The CDR3 is 18 residues long. V shed 3 bases and J shed 3 bases, with 24 bases lying between them. Germline CDR1 reads LGHDT; CDR2 reads YNNKEL (reference sequence). The data were taken from a study of T cell responses to AZD1222 COVID-19 vaccine. The assay was immunoSEQ multiplex PCR, and TCRdb's table has in-frame clones only and misses some. There are fewer than 140,000 clones in the sample; about nine tenths occur only once, and about 4.9% lies in the top ten. The chain employs TRBV3-1 (or the pseudogene TRBV3-2) and TRBJ2-7; D may match TRBD1 or TRBD2 (7 bases each). Sequenced here: peripheral blood, sampled on day 0 of AZD1222 vaccination. This clonotype was obtained from an adult in good health. CDR3 DNA: TGTGCCAGCAGCCACCGAGGTCCGAGGGAGGGACAGAGCTACGAGCAGTACTTC. Its protein is CASSHRGPREGQSYEQYF.